This T cell receptor beta chain emerged from a study of neurological immune-mediated disorders (dated by TCRdb to between 2018 and 2021). With respect to the entire study: Peripheral blood TCR-beta repertoires from HTLV-I-associated myelopathy (HAM/TSP) patients, multiple sclerosis patients and healthy controls were compared by UMI-based sequencing. The roughly 110 TCR-beta libraries included longitudinal samples, technical triplicates and paired sorted CD4+ and CD8+ T-cell subsets alongside PBMC samples. Longitudinal HAM/TSP donors and healthy donors each had 3 time-points at intervals of about 3-45 months. Of the roughly 70 subjects in the cohort, about 14 were HAM/TSP patients, approximately 34 were multiple sclerosis patients, and roughly 20 were healthy controls.

cDNA was synthesized by template-switch 5'RACE using a primer with a 10-nucleotide random unique molecular identifier that tagged each TCR transcript. Every sequencing run covered 15-18 subjects and yielded more than 160 million TCR-beta sequences. The RNeasy kit was used for extraction of total RNA. The KAPA Real-time Library Amplification kit was used to amplify TCR-beta VDJ regions with primers targeting the TCR constant region and the 5'RACE anchor. Sample indexes and Illumina adaptors were added in a first PCR, and a second PCR then increased library yield. After purification with Ampure beads, the TCR product of roughly 650 bp was size-selected on a 2% E-gel SizeSelection system. Before pooling, library quality was assessed on a Bioanalyzer, concentration was determined with Qubit, and library quantification was performed with the Kapa Library Quantification kit. Paired-end 2 x 150 bp sequencing of the libraries was performed on an Illumina HiSeq 2500. To increase sequence diversity, about 24-32% phiX was spiked into each library pool. The authors' analysis ran thus. The quality-filtered reads were processed with the UMI-based MiGEC pipeline, whose error correction step removed more than 80% of the raw TCR sequences. IMGT germline references were used for alignment of VDJ genes, and clonotypes were defined by a unique CDR3 amino acid sequence together with V-J genes. Clonal expansion, Shannon diversity and CDR3 relatedness were evaluated with VDJtools (CalcPairwiseDistances, ClusterSamples), while phylogenetic trees were built in CLCbio workbench. Expanded clones were defined as having at least 8 unique UMIs, based on coefficient-of-variation modelling across technical triplicates. TCRdb reanalyzed the raw reads on its own, using fastp at Q25 for trimming and MiXCR for clone calling, and kept in-frame beta chains. Each CDR3 protein gets just one entry, which takes the most common genes and DNA from the rows behind it. These V and J calls derive from TCRdb rather than the authors' analysis. In all, the sample holds around 100,000 distinct CDR3 sequences, and roughly 10% of those were seen once. In total, the top ten clones hold approximately 3.3% of the sample.

The germline V gene (reference sequence) yields MNHEY for CDR1 and SMNVEV for CDR2. The CDR3 goes from the cysteine to the phenylalanine over 15 residues. CDR3 DNA only is kept here, 45 bases in frame from base 1. V drops 5 bases and J drops 1 base, leaving 14 bases in between. The label giving this sample's time point can be read as: longitudinal time-point 3. Libraries from unsorted PBMCs were made from 2 million PBMCs kept in RNAlater at -80 degrees C until RNA extraction. PBMCs were separated from peripheral blood using Ficoll-Hypaque density gradient centrifugation and then cryopreserved in liquid nitrogen. Concerning this clonotype itself: Its antigen target is currently unknown. Base qualities are not provided; no much larger clone lies one nucleotide away.

What the authors observed across the whole study: TCR clonal expansion was greatest in HAM/TSP patients and smallest in MS patients, who ranked below even healthy controls. No identical CDR3 amino acid sequences were shared among expanded clones across subjects, suggesting private TCR-beta repertoires in all groups.

The chain is made from TRBV27 and TRBJ1-1; the best D guess is TRBD1, with 6 bases matching. Sequenced input: PBMCs. This receptor was obtained from a female donor with HTLV-1-associated myelopathy (HAM/TSP). The nucleotides read TGTGCCAGCAGTATTTCCGGGACACCGAACACTGAAGCTTTCTTT. This sequence encodes CASSISGTPNTEAFF.